The 19 T cell receptor beta chains in this list originate from one sample, sequenced in a study of T cells in Graves' hyperthyroidism and ophthalmopathy (dated by TCRdb to between 2018 and 2020). Receptors were amplified or captured by multiplex PCR. These reads were obtained on an Illumina HiSeq 2000. TCR beta CDR3 regions were amplified from RNA transcripts. The first round of RT-PCR for the TCR CDR3 was performed with the HTBI primer set and the Qiagen OneStep RT-PCR kit. TCRdb's own reprocessing of the public reads used fastp at Q25 and MiXCR and kept productive beta chains. Here each entry gathers all rows of one CDR3 protein and keeps the most common genes and DNA. This sample gives over 700,000 distinct CDR3 sequences in total; about 35% of them show up just once. Approximately 31% of the sample rests with the top ten. The sequenced sample was blood. These receptors all stem from a woman aged 40 to 49 with Graves' hyperthyroidism.

This clonotype was observed many times. This chain links TRBV29-1 with TRBJ2-2, with D unresolved. Looked up from germline, CDR1 is SQVTM and CDR2 is ANQGSEA. V lost 6 bases, J lost 0 bases, and 8 bases lay in between. The CDR3 has 13 amino acids. The CDR3 spells CSVRTANTGELFF. CDR3 nucleotides: TGCAGCGTCCGGACGGCGAACACCGGGGAGCTGTTTTTT.

V is TRBV6-5 and J is TRBJ1-5; possible D gene TRBD1, 5 bases. This CDR3 region has 17 residues. Germline V gives CDR1 MNHEY, CDR2 SVGAGI. Trimming stripped 4 bases from V and 3 bases from J, with 19 bases between. In DNA, the CDR3 is TGTGCCAGCAGTTTGACCCGGGGGGGGAGAACCAATCAGCCCCAGCATTTT. This encodes CASSLTRGGRTNQPQHF.

This clonotype occurred many times. V usage is TRBV11-2 and J usage is TRBJ2-7; the D is unclear. Germline V lookup: CDR1 SGHAT, CDR2 FQNNGV. The CDR3 is made up of 15 amino acids. The ends were cut back, 6 bases at V and 3 bases at J, with 18 bases in the middle. The CDR3 nucleotides are TGTGCCAGCAGTACCCCCTCCGATCCCATCTACGAGCAGTACTTC. This sequence encodes CASSTPSDPIYEQYF.

This clonotype has a count of ten or more. This chain joins TRBV7-2 and TRBJ1-2, with 8 positions matching TRBD1. The CDR3 has 16 amino acids. With 5 bases clipped from V and 4 bases from J, the junction kept 12 bases outside the gene matches. Germline V CDR1 and CDR2: SGHTA, FQGNSA. In DNA, the CDR3 is TGTGCCAGCAGCCTCCTTAGGGGGGACAGGAGCTATGGCTACACCTTC. This gives the protein CASSLLRGDRSYGYTF.

This clonotype was detected ten times or more. The rearrangement links TRBV11-3 to TRBJ1-5, with D uncertain. Per the germline V gene, CDR1 is SGHNT and CDR2 is YENEEA. V was clipped by 0 bases and J by 7 bases, with 7 bases between them. CDR3 length equals 13 residues. This chain's CDR3 is CASSLEKGQPQHF. The CDR3 bases are TGTGCCAGCAGCTTAGAAAAGGGACAGCCCCAGCATTTT.

This clonotype has at least ten counts. The chain couples TRBV20-1 to TRBJ1-1, with a weak D call TRBD1 (5 bases). The CDR3 runs to 14 residues. Trimming took 4 bases from V and 4 from J, leaving 16 bases between them. Germline lookup yields CDR1 DFQATT and CDR2 SNEGSKA (reference sequence). CDR3 in DNA: TGCAGTGCTAACCCACAGGTGGGAGCCACTGAAGCTTTCTTT. Amino acids: CSANPQVGATEAFF.

This clonotype was seen repeatedly, ten times or more. The V gene is TRBV9, the J gene TRBJ1-4; D gene uncertain. The V gene's germline CDR1 is SGDLS and CDR2 YYNGEE. V was cut by 0 bases and J by 0 bases, with 12 bases left in between. The length of the CDR3 is 17 residues. The CDR3 loop reads CASSVGWDPTTNEKLFF. In DNA, the CDR3 is TGTGCCAGCAGCGTAGGATGGGATCCTACAACTAATGAAAAACTGTTTTTT.

This clonotype was detected only a few times. The rearrangement uses TRBV19 and TRBJ2-7; the D gene is possibly TRBD2 (7 bases). Per the germline V gene, CDR1 is LNHDA and CDR2 is SQIVND (reference sequence). CDR3 size: 15 residues. V was pared by 1 base and J by 1 base, with 11 bases between. In nucleotides, the CDR3 is TGTGCCAGTAGTATAGCGGGGGGCGAGTCCTACGAGCAGTACTTC. Its protein is CASSIAGGESYEQYF.

The table lists this clonotype with many counts. V gene TRBV5-6 combines with J gene TRBJ1-1; D gene ambiguous. V lost 4 bases and J 3 bases, leaving 4 bases between the germline ends. The germline V gene encodes CDR1 SGHDT and CDR2 YYEEEE. The CDR3 totals 11 residues. CDR3 amino acids: CASSDHTEAFF. CDR3 nucleotides: TGTGCCAGCAGCGACCACACTGAAGCTTTCTTT. Complete variable domain (other parts from reference TRBV5-6 and TRBJ1-1): DAGVTQSPTHLIKTRGQQVTLRCSPKSGHDTVSWYQQALGQGPQFIFQYYEEEERQRGNFPDRFSGHQFPNYSSELNVNALLLGDSALYLCASSDHTEAFFGQGTRLTVV.

This clonotype was picked up a small number of times. The chain is built from TRBV7-9 and TRBJ2-7, with TRBD1 matching 9 bases. The CDR3 consists of 14 residues. Germline V gene data show CDR1 as SEHNR and CDR2 as FQNEAQ (reference sequence). The junction had 9 bases not matched to a gene; V was cut back by 5 bases and J by 7 bases. CDR3 in amino acids: CASSGVQGAEEQYF. CDR3 in DNA: TGTGCCAGCAGCGGGGTACAGGGGGCAGAAGAGCAGTACTTC.

The chain employs TRBV19 and TRBJ2-7, with a tentative D call TRBD1 (5 bases). With 7 bases removed from V and 2 bases from J, the gap between germline ends came to 18 bases. Germline V CDR1 and CDR2: LNHDA, SQIVND (reference sequence). CDR3 length: 15 amino acids. This CDR3 is CASTRGPSVAYEQYF. The CDR3 nucleotides are TGTGCCAGTACTAGGGGCCCGTCTGTGGCCTACGAGCAGTACTTC.

The gene calls are TRBV9 and TRBJ2-7; 12 bases align to TRBD2. The CDR3 has 15 residues. The V gene end was trimmed by 4 bases and the J gene end by 4 bases; junction bases not matched to a gene: 6. Looked up from germline, CDR1 is SGDLS and CDR2 is YYNGEE. The CDR3 spells CASSPYGLAGYEQYF. The CDR3 region has the DNA TGTGCCAGCAGCCCCTATGGACTAGCGGGATACGAGCAGTACTTC.

V usage is TRBV28 and J usage is TRBJ1-1; D not resolved. Germline V CDR1 and CDR2: MDHEN, SYDVKM. V shed 4 bases and J shed 1 base, with 10 bases lying between them. The CDR3 covers 14 residues. CDR3 bases: TGTGCCAGCAGTTCACGGCATACGAACACTGAAGCTTTCTTT. Translated: CASSSRHTNTEAFF.

The chain carries TRBV7-3 and TRBJ1-1; the D is unclear. The CDR3 is 14 residues long. Trimming took off 8 bases at V and 3 bases at J, with 16 bases between the two ends. The germline V gene encodes CDR1 SGHTA and CDR2 FQGTGA. The CDR3 sequence is CASSPPVIDTEAFF. The CDR3 bases are TGTGCCAGCTCACCACCGGTGATCGACACTGAAGCTTTCTTT.

This sequence joins TRBV7-2 and TRBJ2-7; 7 nucleotides align to TRBD1. The last part of the DNA fits TRBJ2-1 better; the J call may be wrong. Germline-derived CDR1 and CDR2 are SGHTA and FQGNSA. CDR3 size: 15 residues. CDR3 bases: TGTGCCAGCAGCTCACAGGGGTACTCCTACAATGAGCAGTTCTTC. It encodes CASSSQGYSYNEQFF.

The chain employs TRBV10-3 and TRBJ2-6, with no clear D. Germline CDR1 ENHRY, CDR2 SYGVKD. This CDR3 comprises 13 residues. Trimming stripped 8 bases from V and 4 bases from J, with 9 bases between. The CDR3 here is CAIESIGANVLTF. The CDR3 nucleotides read TGTGCCATCGAGTCGATAGGGGCCAACGTCCTGACTTTC.

V gene TRBV4-3 combines with J gene TRBJ1-5; D may be TRBD1 (6 bases). V dropped 0 bases and J dropped 1 base, with 10 bases sitting between them. The germline V gene has CDR1 LGHNA and CDR2 YSLEER. This CDR3 is built from 16 residues. This CDR3 reads CASSQDVGGSNQPQHF. CDR3 sequence (DNA): TGCGCCAGCAGCCAAGATGTAGGGGGGAGCAATCAGCCCCAGCATTTT.

The genes are TRBV5-1 and TRBJ1-2; D possibly corresponds to TRBD1 (6 bases). The length of the CDR3 is 17 residues. Trimming took 0 bases from V and 3 from J, leaving 18 bases between them. From germline, CDR1 is SGHRS and CDR2 YFSETQ. DNA of the CDR3: TGCGCCAGCAGCTTGGTTCCCGAGCAGGGGACCCACTATGGCTACACCTTC. This sequence encodes CASSLVPEQGTHYGYTF.

The chain recombines TRBV13 with TRBJ1-2; 7 nucleotides agree with TRBD1. The ends lost 5 bases at V and 7 bases at J; junction bases unmatched: 13. This CDR3 spans 15 amino acids. The V gene's germline CDR1 is PRHDT and CDR2 FYEKMQ (reference sequence). This CDR3 reads CASSRDSRGYGGYTF. CDR3 nucleotide sequence: TGTGCCAGCAGCCGGGACAGTCGGGGCTACGGTGGCTACACCTTC.